This T cell receptor beta chain was recorded in a study of shared clonotypes between healthy human individuals. Overall study findings and caveats: Estimated clonotype richness was generally higher in naive than memory subsets.

Trimming removed 8 bases from V and 4 bases from J; junction bases left unmatched: 8. This CDR3 region has 13 residues. The germline gives CDR1 MDHEN, CDR2 SYDVKM. Comments on this clone: What it recognizes is unknown. The sample has other DNA sequences that encode this CDR3 too.

Clones were read by immunoSEQ multiplex PCR, and TCRdb kept only the in-frame ones, dropping some. The top ten hold roughly 0.61% of the sample, which has 950,000 to 1,100,000 clones, approximately 78% seen once. This TCR came from a man aged 18 to 30 in good health. Some clones in this sample may be carry-over from other donors' samples. Sequencing was done on a sample of memory CD4+ T cells from PBMCs. Subset specified: CD45RA-negative fraction. The gene calls are TRBV28 and TRBJ2-7; 7 nucleotides match TRBD2. The CDR3 DNA is TGTGCCAGCGCTACGGGGGGACTGTACGAGCAGTACTTC. Translation gives CASATGGLYEQYF.